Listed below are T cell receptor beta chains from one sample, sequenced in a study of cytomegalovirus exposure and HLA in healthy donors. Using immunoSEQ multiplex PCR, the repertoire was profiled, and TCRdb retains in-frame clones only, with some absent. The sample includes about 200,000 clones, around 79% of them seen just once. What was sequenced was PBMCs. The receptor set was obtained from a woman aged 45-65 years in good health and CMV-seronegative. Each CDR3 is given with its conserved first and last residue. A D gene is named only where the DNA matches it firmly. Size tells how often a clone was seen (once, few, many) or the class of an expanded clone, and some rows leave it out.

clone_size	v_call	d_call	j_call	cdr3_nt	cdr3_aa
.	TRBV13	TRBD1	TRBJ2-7	TGTGCCAGCAGCTCGGGACAGGGAATCGGCGAGCAGTACTTC	CASSSGQGIGEQYF
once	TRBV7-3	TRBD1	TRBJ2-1	TGTGCCAGCAGCTTAACGGGACAGGGGGCCGATGAGCAGTTCTTC	CASSLTGQGADEQFF
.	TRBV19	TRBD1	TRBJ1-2	TGTGCCAGTAGTACGGGGACAGGGCCAGCTAACTATGGCTACACCTTC	CASSTGTGPANYGYTF
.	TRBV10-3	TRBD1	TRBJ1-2	TGTGCCATCAACAGGGGAACGTATGGCTACACCTTC	CAINRGTYGYTF
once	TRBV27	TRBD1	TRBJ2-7	TGTGCCAGCAGTTTACTCACAGGGGCCTACGAGCAGTACTTC	CASSLLTGAYEQYF
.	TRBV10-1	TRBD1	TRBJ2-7	TGCGCCAGCAATGGACAGGGGGCCCCTTTGGGGGACGAGCAGTACTTC	CASNGQGAPLGDEQYF
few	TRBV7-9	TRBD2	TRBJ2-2	TGTGCCAGCAGCAGTTGGTCTAGCGGGACCGGGGAGCTGTTTTTT	CASSSWSSGTGELFF
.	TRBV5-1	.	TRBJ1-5	TGCGCCAGCAGCCTGGGGGGGGGCGGAATCCCCGAGACCCAGCATTTT	CASSLGGGGIPETQHF
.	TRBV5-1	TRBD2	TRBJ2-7	TGCGCCAGCAGCTTGGTGCCTAGCGGGAGTGGGGCAGGAGAGCAGTACTTC	CASSLVPSGSGAGEQYF
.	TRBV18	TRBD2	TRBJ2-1	TGTGCCAGCTCACCCGGGACTAGCAACAATGAGCAGTTCTTC	CASSPGTSNNEQFF